These 10 T cell receptor beta chains were sequenced from one sample in a study of regulatory T cells in long-lasting Graves disease (dated by TCRdb to about 2021). Libraries were constructed by multiplex PCR. Sequencing was performed on an Illumina HiSeq 4000. To build TCR beta libraries, CDR3 regions were amplified by Arm-PCR using iRepertoire HTBI primers. In-frame beta chains were kept once TCRdb had trimmed the public reads at Q25 with fastp and called clones with MiXCR. Identical CDR3 proteins give one entry, which carries the most common genes and DNA. This sample lists approximately 560,000 distinct CDR3 sequences; about 16% were detected once. The ten largest clones add up to around 12% of the sample. In the paper's terms, the time point label means: newly diagnosed GD, antithyroid drugs for less than 3 months. RNA was extracted from PBMCs in TRIzol for both TCR sequencing and RNA sequencing.

The same sample was also used in a study of T cells in Graves' hyperthyroidism and ophthalmopathy.

This specimen was peripheral blood mononuclear cells (PBMCs), taken at new diagnosis, from a patient treated with antithyroid drugs. All receptors derive from a man younger than 30 with Graves disease. Donor details come from another sample of the same person, matched by shared clones.

In its sample, this clonotype was seen many times. The chain uses TRBV11-1 and TRBJ1-2, with D maybe TRBD1 (5 bases). The CDR3 contains 14 residues. Germline assignment: CDR1 SGHAT and CDR2 FQDESV (reference sequence). Trimming cost V 3 bases and J 4 bases, with 12 bases left between them. In DNA, the CDR3 is TGTGCCAGCAGCTTGGGGGAGCAGGGCTATGGCTACACCTTC. Translated: CASSLGEQGYGYTF.

This chain links TRBV27 with TRBJ2-7; D uncertain. The germline gives CDR1 MNHEY, CDR2 SMNVEV (reference sequence). V was shortened by 2 bases and J by 2 bases, with 13 bases between the two germline ends. This CDR3 is built from 15 residues. In nucleotides, the CDR3 is TGTGCCAGCAGTTTAAAGGGATTGGGAACCTACGAGCAGTACTTC. Its translation is CASSLKGLGTYEQYF.

This chain's CDR3 is CASSFQREFYEQFF. The CDR3 DNA follows: TGTGCCAGCAGTTTCCAGCGGGAGTTCTATGAGCAGTTCTTC. The chain carries TRBV6-5 and TRBJ2-1, with 8 positions matching TRBD2. This CDR3 has 14 residues. Trimming removed 4 bases from V and 8 bases from J; junction bases left unmatched: 7. Germline-derived CDR1 and CDR2 are MNHEY and SVGAGI.

This clonotype occurred many times. The gene calls are TRBV29-1 and TRBJ2-7; maybe TRBD2 (5 bases). CDR1 and CDR2 (germline): SQVTM, ANQGSEA. V lost 5 bases and J 6 bases, leaving 11 bases between the germline ends. This CDR3 is built from 11 residues. The CDR3 loop is CSVLEVFEQYF. As DNA, the CDR3 is TGCAGCGTTTTGGAGGTCTTCGAGCAGTACTTC.

This clonotype was counted many times. The CDR3 region is CASSGTGTGGETQYF. The CDR3 DNA is TGTGCCAGCAGTGGAACCGGGACAGGGGGAGAGACCCAGTACTTC. The rearrangement uses TRBV6-1 and TRBJ2-5; 11 positions match TRBD1. Germline V CDR1 and CDR2: MNHNS, SASEGT. After removal of 4 bases from V and 4 bases from J, the junction contained 5 bases not matched to a gene. The CDR3 runs to 15 residues.

The table lists this clonotype with many counts. The chain combines TRBV12-3 or TRBV12-4 with TRBJ2-3; 9 nucleotides line up with TRBD2. There are 18 residues in the CDR3. V lost 1 base, J lost 1 base, and 9 bases stayed unmatched. The CDR3 loop reads CASSLDISAGGGTDTQYF. In nucleotides, the CDR3 is TGTGCCAGCAGTTTAGACATATCTGCGGGGGGGGGCACAGATACGCAGTATTTT.

This clonotype was counted a few times. The chain couples TRBV6-1 to TRBJ2-1, with 12 bases matching TRBD2. Germline CDR1 MNHNS, CDR2 SASEGT. The CDR3 sequence is 16 residues long. V trimming: 7 bases; J trimming: 4 bases; junction bases outside the gene matches: 8. This chain's CDR3 is CASTRLAGDIYNEQFF. The CDR3 DNA sequence: TGTGCCAGCACGAGACTAGCGGGAGACATTTACAATGAGCAGTTCTTC.

Worth noting for this clonotype: A far larger clone is just one base off, so this is likely a read error. The chain recombines TRBV7-9 with TRBJ2-7, with D perhaps TRBD2 (6 bases). The CDR3 length is 16 residues. Germline V lookup: CDR1 SEHNR, CDR2 FQNEAQ (reference sequence). V was cut by 1 base and J by 4 bases, with 17 bases left in between. For the CDR3, the DNA is TGTGCCAGCAGCTTAGTGAAGGGGACTCAGTGGTACGAGCAGTACTTC. Encoded protein: CASSLVKGTQWYEQYF.

A note on this clonotype: A much bigger clone sits one base away, suggesting this may be a read error. Lacking the conserved final phenylalanine or tryptophan, this CDR3 likely reflects a read error. This chain uses TRBV5-1 with TRBJ2-7; 7 bases agree with TRBD1. The V and J ends lost 1 base and 1 base, in that order; junction bases with no gene match: 11. Germline lookup yields CDR1 SGHRS and CDR2 YFSETQ. This CDR3 region has 17 residues. As DNA, the CDR3 is TGCGCCAGCAGCTTGAGGCTGTACAGGGGTCGTTCCTACGAGCAGTACCTC. Translating it yields CASSLRLYRGRSYEQYL.

In this sample, this clonotype turned up a few times. A single base separates this from a much larger clone, so it may be a read error. The chain has TRBV11-2 and TRBJ1-2, with TRBD1 as a possible D gene (5 bases). This CDR3 spans 12 amino acids. Germline CDR1 and CDR2: SGHAT and FQNNGV. The CDR3 reads CAGSLEGEGYTF. The CDR3 DNA is TGTGCCGGCAGCTTAGAAGGGGAGGGCTACACCTTC.